The 8 T cell receptor beta chains below all came from one sample that was sequenced in a study of tissue T cells after allogeneic stem cell transplantation. Indicated time point: mouse harvest day 7 after allogeneic transplant. Each mouse received 10^7 T-cell-depleted marrow cells plus 10^6 splenic CD5+ T cells by tail vein. Sequencing used immunoSEQ multiplex PCR; TCRdb keeps in-frame clones, though not all of them. Of more than 6,500 clones listed, approximately 49% are singletons. Sequenced: gut tissue. These receptors were obtained from a female BALB/c mouse given C57BL/6 T cells with graft-versus-host disease after an allogeneic hematopoietic cell transplant.

This clone was detected only a few times. Gene names are the mouse ones. The read is 1 residue too short to cover the CDR3 end, so that end is filled in from the germline J gene. The chain has TRBV13-1 and TRBJ2-3; 8 bases line up with TRBD1. Trimming took 0 bases from V and 0 from J; bases not matched to a gene: 3. The CDR3 sequence is 16 residues long. CDR1 is NSHNY, CDR2 SYGAGN, per germline. The CDR3 here is CASSDEDRASAETLYF. CDR3 DNA (partial): TGTGCCAGCAGTGATGAGGACAGGGCTAGTGCAGAAACGCTGTAT.

This clone was counted a few times. The genes and germline here are from mouse. The read ends 1 residue before the CDR3 terminus; that terminus is restored from the germline J gene. The V and J genes are TRBV12-2 and TRBJ2-4; 8 nucleotides align to TRBD2. The CDR3 length is 16 residues. Germline V gene data show CDR1 as SGHLS and CDR2 as HYDKME. V shed 0 bases, J shed 1 base, and the junction held 5 bases outside the gene matches. CDR3 loop: CASSLAWGVGQNTLYF. CDR3 DNA, as far as it was read: TGTGCCAGCTCTCTCGCCTGGGGGGTGGGTCAAAACACCTTGTAC.

A note on this clone: Mouse names are used for the genes. The read terminates 1 residue ahead of where the CDR3 ends, so the germline J gene completes it. J is TRBJ2-7 and V is TRBV26, with TRBD1 identical over 9 bases. The CDR3 contains 14 residues. The junction had 4 bases not matched to a gene; V was cut back by 4 bases and J by 3 bases. Germline CDR1 KGHPV, CDR2 FQNQEV (reference sequence). The CDR3 reads CASSPRTGDYEQYF. CDR3 DNA, as far as it was read: TGTGCCAGCAGTCCCCGGACAGGGGACTATGAACAGTAC. The entire variable domain, with the rest obtained from reference TRBV26 and TRBJ2-7, is as follows: NSKVIQTPRYLVKGQGQKAKMRCIPEKGHPVVFWYQQNKNNEFKFLINFQNQEVLQQIDMTEKRFSAECPSNSPCSLEIQSSEAGDSALYLCASSPRTGDYEQYFGPGTRLTVL.

Of note for this clone: Gene names and germline refer to mouse. The missing CDR3 end, 1 residue past where the read stops, is filled in from the germline J gene. The chain uses TRBV12-2 and TRBJ2-1; TRBD1 or TRBD2 may be the D gene (5 bases each). Germline V CDR1 and CDR2: SGHLS, HYDKME. Trimming left V 5 bases short and J 1 base short, with 8 bases between. The CDR3 totals 13 residues. CDR3 protein: CASCRGNYAEQFF. The DNA read from the CDR3 is TGTGCCAGCTGCCGGGGGAACTATGCTGAGCAGTTC.

With regard to this clone: Each gene name is a mouse one. The read ends 1 residue early relative to the CDR3; the germline J gene fills the gap. The rearrangement links TRBV26 to TRBJ1-2, with D possibly being TRBD1 (6 bases). The V gene's germline CDR1 is KGHPV and CDR2 FQNQEV (reference sequence). V was pared by 6 bases and J by 1 base, with 12 bases between. The CDR3 extends over 14 amino acids. CDR3 DNA, as far as it was read: TGTGCCAGCAGGCATCAGGGGAAAAACTCCGACTACACC. It is translated as CASRHQGKNSDYT. The whole CDR3 sequence reads CASRHQGKNSDYTF.

For this clone: Any gene name here is a mouse gene name. The read ends 1 residue early relative to the CDR3; the germline J gene fills the gap. The chain is built from TRBV15 and TRBJ1-1; no reliable D call. Trimming stripped 1 base from V and 1 base from J, with 7 bases between. The CDR3 sequence is 14 residues long. From germline, CDR1 is SGHND and CDR2 FRSKSL. The CDR3 bases that were read are TGTGCCAGCAGTTTAGTTGGGGTAAACACAGAAGTCTTC. Protein: CASSLVGVNTEVF. The complete CDR3 reads CASSLVGVNTEVFF.

There are a few counts of this clone. Gene names are the mouse ones. The read ends 1 residue shy of where the CDR3 ends; the end is completed using the germline J gene. The chain uses TRBV3 and TRBJ2-7, with a possible D match to TRBD1 (5 bases). CDR3 length: 14 amino acids. The V gene's germline CDR1 is SNHLY and CDR2 FYNGKV (reference sequence). With 2 bases removed from V and 4 bases from J, the gap between germline ends came to 12 bases. The sequenced part of the CDR3 DNA is TGTGCCAGCAGCTTAAGGGGAGGGCCTTATGAACAGTAC. Its translation: CASSLRGGPYEQY. The entire CDR3 protein is CASSLRGGPYEQYF.

This clone was picked up a small number of times. Mouse gene names and germline throughout. Read data end 1 residue before the CDR3 end; the end is taken from the germline J gene. The chain combines TRBV14 with TRBJ2-7, with 9 bases lining up with TRBD2. The germline gives CDR1 SGHDT, CDR2 FRDEAV. There are 13 residues in the CDR3. V shed 1 base and J 6 bases; nucleotides not matched to a gene: 2. CDR3 loop: CASSFTGGSEQYF. CDR3 bases read: TGTGCCAGCAGTTTCACTGGGGGGAGTGAACAGTAC.